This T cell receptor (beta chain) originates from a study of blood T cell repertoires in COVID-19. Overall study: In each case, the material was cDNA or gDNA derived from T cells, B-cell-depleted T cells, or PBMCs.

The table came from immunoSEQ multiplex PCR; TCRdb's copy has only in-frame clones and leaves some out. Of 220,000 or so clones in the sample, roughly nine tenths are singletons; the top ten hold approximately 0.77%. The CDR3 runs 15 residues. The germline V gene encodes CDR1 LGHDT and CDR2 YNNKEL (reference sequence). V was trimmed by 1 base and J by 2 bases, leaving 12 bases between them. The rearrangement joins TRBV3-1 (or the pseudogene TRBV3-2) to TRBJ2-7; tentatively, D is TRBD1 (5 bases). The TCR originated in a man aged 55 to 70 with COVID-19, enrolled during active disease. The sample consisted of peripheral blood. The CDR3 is CASSQVWQGTYEQYF. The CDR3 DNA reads TGTGCCAGCAGCCAAGTTTGGCAGGGCACCTACGAGCAGTACTTC.